The 21 T cell receptor beta chains below all came from one sample that was sequenced in a study of blood T cells in healthy people across ages. Next came a second PCR, run for roughly 6 to 11 cycles, which used a sample-barcoded 5' primer along with a J-beta primer mix. In TCRdb, the 5' RACE reads were re-called with MiXCR into one record per CDR3 protein. The sample contains hundreds of thousands of distinct CDR3 sequences, 47% of which appear only once. Sequencing was done on a sample of blood. The receptor source for this set is a man of 80 years or more in good health.

The chain carries TRBV7-9 and TRBJ2-3; 8 bases are shared with TRBD1. Germline V gives CDR1 SEHNR, CDR2 FQNEAQ (reference sequence). The CDR3 extends over 16 amino acids. V lost 5 bases and J lost 2; bases outside the gene matches: 9. CDR3: CASSPYRGANTDTQYF. The CDR3 DNA reads as TGTGCCAGCAGCCCATACAGGGGGGCGAACACAGATACGCAGTATTTT.

This clonotype was picked up a small number of times. The rearrangement uses TRBV4-3 and TRBJ2-1; no clear D. V was cut by 0 bases and J by 7 bases, with 13 bases left in between. CDR3 size: 15 residues. CDR1 is LGHNA and CDR2 is YSLEER in the germline V gene. In nucleotides, the CDR3 is TGCGCCAGCAGCCAAGATCGCCAAGGGCGGAATGAGCAGTTCTTC. Amino acid sequence: CASSQDRQGRNEQFF.

This chain connects TRBV7-9 to TRBJ1-1; D perhaps matches TRBD1 (5 bases). Germline CDR1 is SEHNR and CDR2 is FQNEAQ (reference sequence). Trimming cost V 3 bases and J 5 bases, with 10 bases left between them. This CDR3 is 13 amino acids long. CDR3 in amino acids: CASSFSTVTEAFF. CDR3 bases: TGTGCCAGCAGCTTTTCGACAGTTACTGAAGCTTTCTTT.

The chain recombines TRBV4-2 with TRBJ2-5; possibly TRBD1 for D (6 bases). The J call could be wrong; TRBJ2-7 is a better fit for the DNA end. CDR3 length: 13 amino acids. The germline V gene has CDR1 LGHNA and CDR2 YNFKEQ. Here the CDR3 DNA reads TGTGCCAGCAGCTACGGACAGCGCTACGAGCAGTACTTC. It codes for CASSYGQRYEQYF.

This clonotype was seen only a few times. The genes are TRBV7-2 and TRBJ2-7, with 10 bases lining up with TRBD2. This CDR3 region has 17 residues. J lost 3 bases, V lost 3 bases, and 11 bases had no gene match. Germline V lookup: CDR1 SGHTA, CDR2 FQGNSA. CDR3 nucleotides: TGTGCCAGCAGCTTGGATAGCGGGGGGCCATCCTACTACGAGCAGTACTTC. Its protein product is CASSLDSGGPSYYEQYF.

The chain joins TRBV7-9 to TRBJ2-5; 8 positions match TRBD2. This CDR3 is 11 amino acids long. Germline CDR1 SEHNR, CDR2 FQNEAQ (reference sequence). Germline trimming cut 5 bases from V and 13 bases from J; bases unmatched to any gene: 6. The CDR3 DNA reads as TGTGCCAGCAGCAATGGACTAGCATTGTACTTC. Residues: CASSNGLALYF.

The chain couples TRBV7-9 to TRBJ2-3; D assignment may be TRBD1 or TRBD2 (5 bases each). The CDR3 is made up of 15 amino acids. Deletions cut 5 bases from V and 0 bases from J, with 12 bases between. Per germline, CDR1 SEHNR and CDR2 FQNEAQ (reference sequence). The CDR3, as DNA: TGTGCCAGCAGCCCGGGACCTTCTAGCACAGATACGCAGTATTTT. This sequence encodes CASSPGPSSTDTQYF.

The V gene is TRBV7-9, the J gene TRBJ2-7; TRBD1 agrees at 10 bases. The CDR3 is 15 amino acids. After removal of 0 bases from V and 6 bases from J, the junction contained 5 bases not matched to a gene. Per the germline V gene, CDR1 is SEHNR and CDR2 is FQNEAQ (reference sequence). This CDR3 is CASSLAAGTGVEQYF. The CDR3 DNA follows: TGTGCCAGCAGCTTAGCTGCCGGGACAGGGGTCGAGCAGTACTTC. The entire variable domain, with the rest obtained from reference TRBV7-9 and TRBJ2-7, is as follows: DTGVSQNPRHKITKRGQNVTFRCDPISEHNRLYWYRQTLGQGPEFLTYFQNEAQLEKSRLLSDRFSAERPKGSFSTLEIQRTEQGDSAMYLCASSLAAGTGVEQYFGPGTRLTVT.

This clonotype has more than one count but fewer than ten. The chain carries TRBV27 and TRBJ2-1; possible D gene TRBD2, 6 bases. V was shortened by 6 bases and J by 8 bases, with 14 bases between the two germline ends. This CDR3 comprises 13 residues. The germline V gene encodes CDR1 MNHEY and CDR2 SMNVEV (reference sequence). CDR3 DNA sequence: TGTGCCAGCAGCCTAAGACTAGGACATGAGCAGTTCTTC. As protein: CASSLRLGHEQFF.

This clonotype appeared a few times. This rearrangement joins TRBV6-5 to TRBJ1-5, with 8 bases that match TRBD1. The CDR3 extends over 13 amino acids. V lost 5 bases to trimming and J lost 4 bases; unmatched junction nucleotides: 1. Looked up from germline, CDR1 is MNHEY and CDR2 is SVGAGI. Here the CDR3 reads CASSDRGNQPQHF. The CDR3 nucleotides read TGTGCCAGCAGTGACAGGGGTAATCAGCCCCAGCATTTT.

This clonotype was seen a few times. This rearrangement joins TRBV2 to TRBJ1-1; D not resolved. The V and J ends lost 8 bases and 1 base respectively, with 14 bases between them. Germline V lookup: CDR1 SNHLY, CDR2 FYNNEI. The CDR3 contains 14 residues. The CDR3 DNA reads as TGTGCCAGCTCCCCCCAGAACTCGAACACTGAAGCTTTCTTT. It specifies CASSPQNSNTEAFF.

With regard to this clonotype: Its ends do not fully match the called genes, so a read error is possible. This chain uses TRBV4-3 with TRBJ1-4; the D gene is possibly TRBD1 (5 bases). CDR3 size: 15 residues. Looked up from germline, CDR1 is LGHNA and CDR2 is YSLEER. CDR3 DNA: TGCGCCAGCAACCAAGAGCAGGGTGGACCTGAAAAACTGTTTTTT. It is translated as CASNQEQGGPEKLFF.

J is TRBJ2-5 and V is TRBV6-1; unclear D gene. Germline values: CDR1 MNHNS, CDR2 SASEGT. The CDR3 totals 14 residues. Trimming left V 2 bases short and J 1 base short, with 8 bases between. In nucleotides, the CDR3 is TGTGCCAGCAGTGAATGGCCGTTCCAAGAGACCCAGTACTTC. This codes for CASSEWPFQETQYF.

The CDR3 region is CASSQMAGRAGVGQYF. CDR3 nucleotide sequence: TGTGCCAGCAGCCAAATGGCTGGTCGGGCCGGGGTAGGGCAGTACTTC. V and J are TRBV3-1 and TRBJ2-5; possibly TRBD2 for D (5 bases). The germline V and J ends were trimmed by 2 bases and 11 bases, with 24 bases remaining between them. The CDR3 spans 16 residues. Germline CDR1 LGHDT, CDR2 YNNKEL (reference sequence).

This clonotype was counted many times. CDR3 coding DNA: TGTGCCAGCAGCACTCAGCGGGAGTTGGAGACCCAGTACTTC. Translating it yields CASSTQRELETQYF. The V and J genes are TRBV6-5 and TRBJ2-5; 8 positions agree with TRBD2. Germline CDR1 and CDR2: MNHEY and SVGAGI. This CDR3 contains 14 residues. V trimming: 6 bases; J trimming: 5 bases; junction bases outside the gene matches: 8.

This clonotype was seen more than once but under ten times. The chain is built from TRBV29-1 and TRBJ2-6, with a possible D match to TRBD2 (7 bases). Looked up from germline, CDR1 is SQVTM and CDR2 is ANQGSEA. V was pared by 4 bases and J by 3 bases, with 16 bases between. This CDR3 has 16 amino acids. CDR3 DNA: TGCAGCGTTGTAGGCGAGGGGGGGTTTGGGGCCAACGTCCTGACTTTC. As protein: CSVVGEGGFGANVLTF.

This clonotype was detected only a few times. The chain combines TRBV7-2 with TRBJ2-7; TRBD2 matches 9 bases. V shed 2 bases and J 0 bases; nucleotides not matched to a gene: 2. CDR3 length: 15 residues. Per the germline V gene, CDR1 is SGHTA and CDR2 is FQGNSA. DNA of the CDR3: TGTGCCAGCAGCTTATTTAGCGGGGGCTCCTACGAGCAGTACTTC. This gives the protein CASSLFSGGSYEQYF.

This clonotype was detected only a few times. A much larger clone sits a single nucleotide away, making a read error possible. The chain has TRBV29-1 and TRBJ1-1; maybe TRBD1 (5 bases). The CDR3 length is 14 residues. Germline V gene lookup returns CDR1 SQVTM and CDR2 ANQGSEA. Trimming took off 7 bases at V and 3 bases at J, with 18 bases between the two ends. CDR3 loop: CSARRGTGDTEAFF. Here the CDR3 DNA reads TGCAGCGCCCGGCGTGGGACGGGGGACACTGAAGCTTTCTTT.

This clonotype has just one count. The chain uses TRBV28 and TRBJ2-5, with a tentative D call TRBD1 (6 bases). Deletions cut 7 bases from V and 5 bases from J, with 23 bases between. The germline V gene encodes CDR1 MDHEN and CDR2 SYDVKM. This CDR3 contains 16 residues. DNA for the CDR3: TGTGCCAGCACCTCAAACACAGGACAGCGTGTTGAGACCCAGTACTTC. Protein sequence: CASTSNTGQRVETQYF.

This clonotype was seen a few times. V is TRBV3-1 and J is TRBJ2-7, with 12 bases matching TRBD2. This CDR3 region has 15 residues. The V segment lost 1 base and the J segment 3 bases; nucleotides outside the gene matches: 1. Germline V lookup: CDR1 LGHDT, CDR2 YNNKEL (reference sequence). The CDR3 reads CASSQATSGGYEQYF. The CDR3 DNA is TGTGCCAGCAGCCAAGCGACTAGCGGGGGCTACGAGCAGTACTTC.

The genes are TRBV12-3 or TRBV12-4 and TRBJ2-5; unclear D gene. The CDR3 length is 14 residues. V lost 5 bases and J lost 5, with 15 bases in between. CDR3 sequence (DNA): TGTGCCAGCAGTGTGGAGTCCCCCAGGGAGACCCAGTACTTC. Amino acids: CASSVESPRETQYF.